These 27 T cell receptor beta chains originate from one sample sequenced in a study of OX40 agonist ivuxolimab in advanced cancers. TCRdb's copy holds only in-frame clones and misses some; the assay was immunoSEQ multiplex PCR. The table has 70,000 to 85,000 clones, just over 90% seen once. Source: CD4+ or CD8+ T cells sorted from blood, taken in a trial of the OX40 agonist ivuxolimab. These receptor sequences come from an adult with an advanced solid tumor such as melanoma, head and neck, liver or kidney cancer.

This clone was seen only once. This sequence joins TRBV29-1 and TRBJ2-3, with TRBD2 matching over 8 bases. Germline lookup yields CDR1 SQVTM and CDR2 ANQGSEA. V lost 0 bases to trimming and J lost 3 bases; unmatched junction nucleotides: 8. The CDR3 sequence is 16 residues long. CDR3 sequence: CSVEDRGGGPTDTQYF. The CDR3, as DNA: TGCAGCGTTGAAGATCGGGGGGGAGGGCCGACAGATACGCAGTATTTT.

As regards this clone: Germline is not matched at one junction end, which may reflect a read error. CDR3 DNA: TGCAGTGCTAGAAAGGGACTTGACCACTTC. Its protein is CSARKGLDHF. The chain employs TRBV20-1 and TRBJ2-4; TRBD2 might be the D (6 bases). Germline CDR1 and CDR2: DFQATT and SNEGSKA (reference sequence). The CDR3 loop spans 10 amino acids.

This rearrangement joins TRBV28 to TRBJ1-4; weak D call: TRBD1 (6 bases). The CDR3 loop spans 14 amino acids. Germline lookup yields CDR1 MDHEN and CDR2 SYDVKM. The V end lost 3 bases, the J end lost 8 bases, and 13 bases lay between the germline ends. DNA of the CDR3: TGTGCCAGCAGTTTGGGGGTTAGGGGGGAAAAACTGTTTTTT. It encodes CASSLGVRGEKLFF.

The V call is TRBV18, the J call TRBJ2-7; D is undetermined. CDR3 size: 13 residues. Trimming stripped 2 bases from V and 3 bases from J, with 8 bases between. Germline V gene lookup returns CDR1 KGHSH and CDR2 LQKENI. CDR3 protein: CASSPKPSYEQYF. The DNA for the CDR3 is TGTGCCAGCTCACCAAAGCCCAGCTACGAGCAGTACTTC.

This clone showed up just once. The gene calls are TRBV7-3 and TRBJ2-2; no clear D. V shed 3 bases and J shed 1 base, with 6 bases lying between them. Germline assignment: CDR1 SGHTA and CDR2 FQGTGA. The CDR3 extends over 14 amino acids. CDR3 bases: TGTGCCAGCAGCTTCCAACAGAACACCGGGGAGCTGTTTTTT. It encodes CASSFQQNTGELFF.

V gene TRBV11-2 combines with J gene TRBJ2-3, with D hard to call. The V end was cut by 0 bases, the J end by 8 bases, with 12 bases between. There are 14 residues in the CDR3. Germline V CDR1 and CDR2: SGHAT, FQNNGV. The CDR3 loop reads CASSLDPGAGTQYF. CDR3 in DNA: TGTGCCAGCAGCTTAGATCCGGGCGCAGGTACGCAGTATTTT.

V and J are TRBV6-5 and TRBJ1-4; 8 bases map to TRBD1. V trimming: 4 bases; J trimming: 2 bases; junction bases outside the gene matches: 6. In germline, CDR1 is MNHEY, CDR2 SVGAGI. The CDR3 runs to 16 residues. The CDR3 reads CASSSPGGRTNEKLFF. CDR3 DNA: TGTGCCAGCAGTTCTCCAGGGGGCAGGACTAATGAAAAACTGTTTTTT.

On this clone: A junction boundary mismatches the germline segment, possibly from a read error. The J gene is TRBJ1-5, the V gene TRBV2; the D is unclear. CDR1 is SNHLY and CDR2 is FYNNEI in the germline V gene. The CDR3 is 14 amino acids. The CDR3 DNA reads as TGTGCCAGCAGTGGGACGGTCAGCAATCAGCCCCGGCATTTT. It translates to CASSGTVSNQPRHF.

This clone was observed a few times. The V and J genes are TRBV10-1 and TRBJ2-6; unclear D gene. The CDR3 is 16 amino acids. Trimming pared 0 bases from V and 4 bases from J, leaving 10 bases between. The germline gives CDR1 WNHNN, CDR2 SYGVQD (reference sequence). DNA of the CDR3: TGCGCCAGCAGTGAGTCGACTGGGATGGGGGCCAACGTCCTGACTTTC. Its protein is CASSESTGMGANVLTF.

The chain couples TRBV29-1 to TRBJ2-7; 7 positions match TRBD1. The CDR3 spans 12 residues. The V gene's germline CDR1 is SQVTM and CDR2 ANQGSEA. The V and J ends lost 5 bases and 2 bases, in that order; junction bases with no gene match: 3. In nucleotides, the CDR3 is TGCAGCGTTTCCCAGGGGGCCTACGAGCAGTACTTC. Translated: CSVSQGAYEQYF.

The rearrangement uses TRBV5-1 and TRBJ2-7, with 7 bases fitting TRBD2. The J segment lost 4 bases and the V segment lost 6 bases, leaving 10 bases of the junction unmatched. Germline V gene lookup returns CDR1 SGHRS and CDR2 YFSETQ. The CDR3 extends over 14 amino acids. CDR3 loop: CASKGTAGGYEQYF. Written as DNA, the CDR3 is TGCGCCAGCAAGGGGACTGCCGGGGGGTACGAGCAGTACTTC.

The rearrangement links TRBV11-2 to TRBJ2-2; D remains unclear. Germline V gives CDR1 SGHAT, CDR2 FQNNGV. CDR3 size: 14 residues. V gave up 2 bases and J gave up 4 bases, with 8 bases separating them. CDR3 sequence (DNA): TGTGCCAGCAGCTTACCAGTCGGCACCGGGGAGCTGTTTTTT. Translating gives CASSLPVGTGELFF. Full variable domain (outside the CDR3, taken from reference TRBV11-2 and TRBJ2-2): EAGVAQSPRYKIIEKRQSVAFWCNPISGHATLYWYQQILGQGPKLLIQFQNNGVVDDSQLPKDRFSAERLKGVDSTLKIQPAKLEDSAVYLCASSLPVGTGELFFGEGSRLTVL.

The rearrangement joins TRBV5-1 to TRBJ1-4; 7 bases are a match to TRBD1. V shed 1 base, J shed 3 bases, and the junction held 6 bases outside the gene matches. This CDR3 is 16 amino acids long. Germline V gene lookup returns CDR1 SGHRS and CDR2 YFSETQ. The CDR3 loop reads CASSLQGGLSNEKLFF. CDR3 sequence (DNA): TGCGCCAGCAGCTTGCAGGGGGGTCTTTCTAATGAAAAACTGTTTTTT.

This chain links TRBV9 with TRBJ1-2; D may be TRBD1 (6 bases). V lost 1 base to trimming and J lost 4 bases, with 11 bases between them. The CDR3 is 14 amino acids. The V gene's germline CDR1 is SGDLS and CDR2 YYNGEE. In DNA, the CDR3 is TGTGCCAGCAGCGTACCCGGGACACCCTATGGCTACACCTTC. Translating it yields CASSVPGTPYGYTF.

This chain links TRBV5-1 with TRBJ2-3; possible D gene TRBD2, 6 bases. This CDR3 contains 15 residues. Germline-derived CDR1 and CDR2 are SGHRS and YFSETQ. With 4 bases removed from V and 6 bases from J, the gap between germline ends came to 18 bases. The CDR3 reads CASSTPGAGRDTQYF. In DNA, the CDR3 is TGCGCCAGCAGCACACCGGGAGCTGGGAGGGATACGCAGTATTTT.

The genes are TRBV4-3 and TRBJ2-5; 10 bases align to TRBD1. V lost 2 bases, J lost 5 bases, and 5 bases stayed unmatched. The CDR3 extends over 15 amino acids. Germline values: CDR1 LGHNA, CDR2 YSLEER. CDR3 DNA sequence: TGCGCCAGCAGCCAACGGGACAGGGGAGGGGAGACCCAGTACTTC. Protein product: CASSQRDRGGETQYF.

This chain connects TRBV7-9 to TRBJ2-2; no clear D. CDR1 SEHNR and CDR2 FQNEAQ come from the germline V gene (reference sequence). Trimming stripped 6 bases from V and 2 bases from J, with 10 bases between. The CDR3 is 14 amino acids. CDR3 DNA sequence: TGTGCCAGCAGGGGTTCCGCAAACACCGGGGAGCTGTTTTTT. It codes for CASRGSANTGELFF. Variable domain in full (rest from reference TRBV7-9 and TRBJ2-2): DTGVSQNPRHKITKRGQNVTFRCDPISEHNRLYWYRQTLGQGPEFLTYFQNEAQLEKSRLLSDRFSAERPKGSFSTLEIQRTEQGDSAMYLCASRGSANTGELFFGEGSRLTVL.

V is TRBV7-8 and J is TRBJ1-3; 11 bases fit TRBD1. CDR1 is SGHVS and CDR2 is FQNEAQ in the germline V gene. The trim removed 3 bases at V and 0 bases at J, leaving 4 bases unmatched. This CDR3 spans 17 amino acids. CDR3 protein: CASSFGTGGNSGNTIYF. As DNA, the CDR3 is TGTGCCAGCAGCTTCGGGACAGGGGGAAACTCTGGAAACACCATATATTTT.

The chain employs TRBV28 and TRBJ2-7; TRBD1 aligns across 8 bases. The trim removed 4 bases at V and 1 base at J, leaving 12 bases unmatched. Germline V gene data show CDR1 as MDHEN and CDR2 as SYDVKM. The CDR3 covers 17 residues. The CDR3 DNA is TGTGCCAGCAGTTCATCTGCTGGAGGACAGGGATCCTACGAGCAGTACTTC. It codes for CASSSSAGGQGSYEQYF.

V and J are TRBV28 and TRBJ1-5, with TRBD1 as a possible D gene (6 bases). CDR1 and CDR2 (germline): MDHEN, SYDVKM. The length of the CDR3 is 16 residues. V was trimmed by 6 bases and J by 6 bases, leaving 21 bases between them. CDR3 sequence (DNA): TGTGCCAGCAGAAGCAACACAGGGTCTCGGGTTCAGCCCCAGCATTTT. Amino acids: CASRSNTGSRVQPQHF.

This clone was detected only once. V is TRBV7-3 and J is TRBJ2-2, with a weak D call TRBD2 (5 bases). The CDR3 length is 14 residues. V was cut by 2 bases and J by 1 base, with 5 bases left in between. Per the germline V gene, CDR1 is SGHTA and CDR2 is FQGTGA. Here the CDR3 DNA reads TGTGCCAGCAGCTTAGGACTGAACACCGGGGAGCTGTTTTTT. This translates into CASSLGLNTGELFF.

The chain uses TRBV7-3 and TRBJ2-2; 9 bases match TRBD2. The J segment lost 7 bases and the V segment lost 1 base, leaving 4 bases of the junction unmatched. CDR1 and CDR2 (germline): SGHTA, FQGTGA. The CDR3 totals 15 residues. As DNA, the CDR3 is TGTGCCAGCAGCTTAATGGGACTAGCTTACGGGGAGCTGTTTTTT. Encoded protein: CASSLMGLAYGELFF.

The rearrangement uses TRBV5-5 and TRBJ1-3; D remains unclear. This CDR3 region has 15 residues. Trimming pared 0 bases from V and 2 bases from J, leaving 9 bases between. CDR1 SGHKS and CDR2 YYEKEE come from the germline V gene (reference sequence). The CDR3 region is CASSLERRPGNTIYF. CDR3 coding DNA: TGTGCCAGCAGCTTGGAAAGGAGACCTGGAAACACCATATATTTT.

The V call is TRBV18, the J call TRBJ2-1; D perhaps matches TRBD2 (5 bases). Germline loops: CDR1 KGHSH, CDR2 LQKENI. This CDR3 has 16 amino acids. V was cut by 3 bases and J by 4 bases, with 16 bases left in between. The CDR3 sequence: CASSPTLGRRYNEQFF. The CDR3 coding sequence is TGTGCCAGCTCACCTACCCTAGGTAGGAGGTACAATGAGCAGTTCTTC.

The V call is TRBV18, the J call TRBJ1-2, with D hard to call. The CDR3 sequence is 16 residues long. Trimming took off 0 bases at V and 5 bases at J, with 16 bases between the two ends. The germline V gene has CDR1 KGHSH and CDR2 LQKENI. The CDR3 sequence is CASSPPSSSFTYGYTF. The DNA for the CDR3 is TGTGCCAGCTCACCACCGAGCTCCAGCTTTACTTATGGCTACACCTTC.

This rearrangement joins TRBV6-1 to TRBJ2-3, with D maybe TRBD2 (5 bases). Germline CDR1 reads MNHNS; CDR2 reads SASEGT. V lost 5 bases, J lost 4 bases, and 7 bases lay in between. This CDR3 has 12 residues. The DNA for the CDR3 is TGTGCCAGCAGTCGGACTTCAGATACGCAGTATTTT. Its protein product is CASSRTSDTQYF.

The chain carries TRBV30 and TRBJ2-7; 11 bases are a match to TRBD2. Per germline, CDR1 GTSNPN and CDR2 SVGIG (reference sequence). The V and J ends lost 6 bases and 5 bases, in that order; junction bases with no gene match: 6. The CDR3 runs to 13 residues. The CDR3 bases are TGTGCCTGTGATAGCGGGAGGGCGGACGAGCAGTACTTC. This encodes CACDSGRADEQYF.